This TCR beta chain is drawn from a study of blood T cell repertoires in COVID-19. The assay was immunoSEQ multiplex PCR, and TCRdb's table has in-frame clones only and misses some. The sample records 250,000 to 350,000 clones, just under 90% being singletons. The receptor's source is a woman aged 45-65 years with COVID-19, enrolled during active disease. The sample comprised peripheral blood.

CDR3 sequence: CASSYSTGTEAFF. The CDR3 nucleotides are TGTGCCAGCAGTTACTCGACTGGCACTGAAGCTTTCTTT. The chain is built from TRBV6-5 and TRBJ1-1; D is ambiguous. Germline values: CDR1 MNHEY, CDR2 SVGAGI. This CDR3 has 13 residues. V lost 0 bases and J lost 4, with 6 bases in between.